This T cell receptor (beta chain) originates from a study of blood T cell repertoires in COVID-19 (dated by TCRdb to about 2020). About the full investigation: The collaborator samples originated in the United States, Italy and Spain and spanned the acute and convalescent phases of COVID-19. The prospective study material was composed of cDNA or gDNA derived from T cells, B-cell-depleted T cells, or PBMCs. The dataset comprised deeply sampled blood TCRbeta repertoires from subjects exposed to, actively infected with, or recovered from COVID-19. A freely available public database, intended as a resource for researchers studying the immune response to SARS-CoV-2, is where the repertoires were released. The samples were drawn from the first 160 participants of the ongoing ImmuneRACE study and from some 1,300 subjects provided by 6 global collaborators. A de-identified subject ID, COVID-19 status, age in years and sex were almost always included in the sample metadata. Where HLA class I and class II types were available, the types were taken from metadata supplied by the sample provider, not from assay-based typing.

TCRbeta CDR3 regions were amplified from genomic DNA by means of the immunoSEQ Assay, a bias-controlled multiplex PCR. Concerning the study's data processing: The number of nucleated cells in each sample was estimated from the amplification of reference gene primers within the assay. Sequence reads were collapsed and filtered to measure the absolute abundance of every unique TCRbeta CDR3 rearrangement. For each sample, productive Simpson clonality was calculated as the square root of Simpson's diversity index across productive rearrangements. The table comes from immuneACCESS by way of TCRdb, which keeps in-frame sequences with V and J called. Part of the clones is missing from these tables; in studies checked, under half for an unresolved V gene and the rest for unknown reasons. The V and J calls and clone size are taken from that table; D and trimming were inferred from the DNA. The sample table contains about 400,000 clones; only one count was recorded for 70% to 90% of them. 2.5% to 3.5% of the sample is in the top ten clones.

V has 2 bases trimmed and J has 4 bases trimmed; junction bases matching no gene number 14. Taken from cysteine to phenylalanine, the CDR3 has 18 residues. Solely the CDR3 DNA is kept, with 54 bases framed from the first base. The germline V gene (reference sequence) supplies CDR1 MNHEY and CDR2 SMNVEV. Study-wide conclusions, independent of this receptor: How much clinical and demographic metadata was included differed by source and by participant, and the metadata was provided uncurated.

Notes on this clone: This clone's antigen is unknown. Base qualities are not recorded, but no much larger clone differs from it by a single base.

Whole blood was collected in K2EDTA tubes by collaborating institutions according to the institutions' own protocols. Collaborator samples were shipped for TCRbeta analysis as frozen whole blood, isolated PBMCs, or DNA extracted from either sample type. The sequence was obtained from a human donor in a cohort sampled during active COVID-19. The V and J segments used are TRBV27 and TRBJ2-1; 7 bases in the junction line up with TRBD2. Sequencing used peripheral blood. The DNA reads as follows: TGTGCCAGCAGTTTACGAGGCGGGGGAATTGGGTCTTACAATGAGCAGTTCTTC. Its product reads: CASSLRGGGIGSYNEQFF.